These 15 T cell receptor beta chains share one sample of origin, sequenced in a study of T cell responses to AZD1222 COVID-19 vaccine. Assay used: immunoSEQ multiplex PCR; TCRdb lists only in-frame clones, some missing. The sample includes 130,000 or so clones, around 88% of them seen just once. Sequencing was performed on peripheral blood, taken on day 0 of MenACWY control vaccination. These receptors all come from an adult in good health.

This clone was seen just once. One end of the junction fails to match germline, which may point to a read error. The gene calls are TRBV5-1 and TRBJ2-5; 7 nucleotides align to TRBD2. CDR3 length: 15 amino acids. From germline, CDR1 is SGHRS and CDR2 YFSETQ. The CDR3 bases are TGCGCCAGCAGCTCCCAACCGGGAGGAGGGGAGACCCAATACTTC. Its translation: CASSSQPGGGETQYF.

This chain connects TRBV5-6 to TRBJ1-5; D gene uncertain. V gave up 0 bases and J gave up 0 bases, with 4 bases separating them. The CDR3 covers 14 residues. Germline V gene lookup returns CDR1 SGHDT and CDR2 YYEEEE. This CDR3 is CASSLDNSNQPQHF. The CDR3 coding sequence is TGTGCCAGCAGCTTGGATAATAGCAATCAGCCCCAGCATTTT. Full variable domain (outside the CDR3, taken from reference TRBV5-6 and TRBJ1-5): DAGVTQSPTHLIKTRGQQVTLRCSPKSGHDTVSWYQQALGQGPQFIFQYYEEEERQRGNFPDRFSGHQFPNYSSELNVNALLLGDSALYLCASSLDNSNQPQHFGDGTRLSIL.

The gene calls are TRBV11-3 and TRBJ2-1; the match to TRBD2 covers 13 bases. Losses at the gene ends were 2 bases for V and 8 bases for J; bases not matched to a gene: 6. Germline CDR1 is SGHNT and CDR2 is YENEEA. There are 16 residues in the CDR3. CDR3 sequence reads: CASSLRTSGSYDEQFF. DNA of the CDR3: TGTGCCAGCAGCTTAAGGACTAGCGGGAGCTATGATGAGCAGTTCTTC.

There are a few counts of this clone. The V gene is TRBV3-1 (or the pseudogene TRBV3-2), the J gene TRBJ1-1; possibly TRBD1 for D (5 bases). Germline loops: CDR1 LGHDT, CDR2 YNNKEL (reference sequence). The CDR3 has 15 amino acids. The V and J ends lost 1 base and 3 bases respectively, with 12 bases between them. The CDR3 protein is CASSQAPGPYTEAFF. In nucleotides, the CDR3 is TGTGCCAGCAGCCAAGCCCCGGGACCATACACTGAAGCTTTCTTT.

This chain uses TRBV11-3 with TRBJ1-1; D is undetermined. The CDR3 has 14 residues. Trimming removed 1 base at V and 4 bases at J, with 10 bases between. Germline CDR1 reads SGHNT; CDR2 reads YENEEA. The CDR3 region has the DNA TGTGCCAGCAGCTTAGGTGAGGTGGGCACTGAAGCTTTCTTT. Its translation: CASSLGEVGTEAFF.

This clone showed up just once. Written as DNA, the CDR3 is TGTGCCAGCAGTAAGGGGGGCCTTTCACCCCTCCACTTT. It specifies CASSKGGLSPLHF. The chain couples TRBV6-5 to TRBJ1-6; weak D call: TRBD1 (6 bases). Trimming stripped 5 bases from V and 9 bases from J, with 11 bases between. CDR1 MNHEY and CDR2 SVGAGI come from the germline V gene. The CDR3 runs to 13 residues.

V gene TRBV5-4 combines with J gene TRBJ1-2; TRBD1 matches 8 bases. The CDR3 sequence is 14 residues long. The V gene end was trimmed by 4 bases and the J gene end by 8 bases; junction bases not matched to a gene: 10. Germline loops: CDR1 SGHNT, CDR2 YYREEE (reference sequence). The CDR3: CASSGGAGGVGYTF. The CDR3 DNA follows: TGTGCCAGCAGCGGAGGGGCAGGGGGCGTCGGCTACACCTTC.

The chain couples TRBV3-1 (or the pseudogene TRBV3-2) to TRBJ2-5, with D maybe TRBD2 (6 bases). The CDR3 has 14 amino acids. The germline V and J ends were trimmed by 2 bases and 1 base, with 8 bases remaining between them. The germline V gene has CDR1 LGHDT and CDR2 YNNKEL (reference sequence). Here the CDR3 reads CASSQRAGQETQYF. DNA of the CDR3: TGTGCCAGCAGCCAAAGAGCGGGCCAAGAGACCCAGTACTTC.

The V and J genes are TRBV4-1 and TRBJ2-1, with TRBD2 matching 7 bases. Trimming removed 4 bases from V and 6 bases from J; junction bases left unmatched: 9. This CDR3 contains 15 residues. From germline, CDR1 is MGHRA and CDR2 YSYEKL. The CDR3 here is CASSREGLGGNEQFF. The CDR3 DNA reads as TGCGCCAGCAGCCGGGAGGGGTTAGGCGGCAATGAGCAGTTCTTC.

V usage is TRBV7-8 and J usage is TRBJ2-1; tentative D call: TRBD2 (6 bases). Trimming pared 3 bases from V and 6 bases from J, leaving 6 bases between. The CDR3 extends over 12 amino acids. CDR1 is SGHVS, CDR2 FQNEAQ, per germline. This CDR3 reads CASSFSGNEQFF. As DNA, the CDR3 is TGTGCCAGCAGCTTTAGCGGCAATGAGCAGTTCTTC.

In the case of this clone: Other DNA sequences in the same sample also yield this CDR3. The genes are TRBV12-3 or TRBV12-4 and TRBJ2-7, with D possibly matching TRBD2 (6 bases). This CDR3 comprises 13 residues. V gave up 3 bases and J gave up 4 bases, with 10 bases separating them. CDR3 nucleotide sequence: TGTGCCAGCAGTTTCTCCGGGAGTTACGAGCAGTACTTC. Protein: CASSFSGSYEQYF.

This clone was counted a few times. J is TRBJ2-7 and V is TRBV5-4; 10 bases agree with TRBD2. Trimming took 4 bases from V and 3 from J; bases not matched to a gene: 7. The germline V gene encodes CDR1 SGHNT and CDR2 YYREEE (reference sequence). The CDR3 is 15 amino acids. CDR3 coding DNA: TGTGCCAGCAGCCACGATGCTAGCGGGAGCTACGAGCAGTACTTC. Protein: CASSHDASGSYEQYF. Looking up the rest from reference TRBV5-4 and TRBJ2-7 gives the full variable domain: ETGVTQSPTHLIKTRGQQVTLRCSSQSGHNTVSWYQQALGQGPQFIFQYYREEENGRGNFPPRFSGLQFPNYSSELNVNALELDDSALYLCASSHDASGSYEQYFGPGTRLTVT.

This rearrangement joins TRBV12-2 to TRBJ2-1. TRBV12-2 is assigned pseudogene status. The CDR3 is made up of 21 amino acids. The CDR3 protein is CASRLEIEEGGGVGGHNEQFF. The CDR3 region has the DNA TGTGCAAGTCGCTTAGAAATCGAGGAGGGAGGGGGCGTTGGAGGACACAATGAGCAGTTCTTC.

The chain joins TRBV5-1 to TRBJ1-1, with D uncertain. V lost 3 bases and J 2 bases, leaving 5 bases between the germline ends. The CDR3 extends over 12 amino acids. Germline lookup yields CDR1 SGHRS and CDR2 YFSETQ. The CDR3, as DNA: TGCGCCAGCAGCTGGGGTAACACTGAAGCTTTCTTT. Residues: CASSWGNTEAFF.

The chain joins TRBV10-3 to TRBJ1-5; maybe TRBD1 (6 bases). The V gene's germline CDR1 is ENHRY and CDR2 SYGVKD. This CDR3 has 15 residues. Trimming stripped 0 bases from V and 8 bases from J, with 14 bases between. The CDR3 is CAISESGGQVEPQHF. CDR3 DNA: TGTGCCATCAGTGAGTCCGGGGGGCAAGTGGAGCCCCAGCATTTT.